These 15 T cell receptor beta chains share one sample of origin, sequenced in a study of blood T cell repertoires in COVID-19. The method was immunoSEQ multiplex PCR; TCRdb's version includes in-frame clones alone and lacks a portion of them. The sample shows fewer than 300,000 clones, approximately 88% of them seen only once. Sequenced sample: PBMCs or T cells enriched from blood (not recorded which). The source of these receptors is a woman between 35 and 50 years old with acute COVID-19.

J is TRBJ1-1 and V is TRBV19, with 7 bases aligning to TRBD1. V trimming: 7 bases; J trimming: 1 base; junction bases outside the gene matches: 9. Germline V gene sequence: CDR1 LNHDA, CDR2 SQIVND (reference sequence). CDR3 length: 15 amino acids. The CDR3 here is CASIEDRAKNTEAFF. The CDR3 bases are TGTGCCAGTATCGAAGACAGGGCCAAGAACACTGAAGCTTTCTTT. The complete variable domain, with remaining parts taken from reference TRBV19 and TRBJ1-1, reads DGGITQSPKYLFRKEGQNVTLSCEQNLNHDAMYWYRQDPGQGLRLIYYSQIVNDFQKGDIAEGYSVSREKKESFPLTVTSAQKNPTAFYLCASIEDRAKNTEAFFGQGTRLTVV.

This clone was seen once. The V and J genes are TRBV18 and TRBJ2-7; the D gene is possibly TRBD1 (6 bases). Germline V gives CDR1 KGHSH, CDR2 LQKENI. The ends were cut back, 3 bases at V and 6 bases at J, with 15 bases in the middle. The length of the CDR3 is 14 residues. CDR3 in amino acids: CASSPQNRDGEQYV. The CDR3 region has the DNA TGTGCCAGCTCACCGCAGAACAGGGATGGCGAGCAGTACGTC.

The J gene is TRBJ2-5, the V gene TRBV15, with 9 bases fitting TRBD2. This CDR3 spans 13 amino acids. Trimming removed 7 bases from V and 5 bases from J; junction bases left unmatched: 5. Germline CDR1 and CDR2: LNHNV and YYDKDF (reference sequence). CDR3 coding DNA: TGTGCCACCACCGTAGCGGGAGACGAGACCCAGTACTTC. Encoded protein: CATTVAGDETQYF. The variable domain in full, completed from reference TRBV15 and TRBJ2-5, reads DAMVIQNPRYQVTQFGKPVTLSCSQTLNHNVMYWYQQKSSQAPKLLFHYYDKDFNNEADTPDNFQSRRPNTSFCFLDIRSPGLGDTAMYLCATTVAGDETQYFGPGTRLLVL.

V gene TRBV27 combines with J gene TRBJ1-1, with 10 nucleotides matching TRBD1. Germline CDR1 and CDR2: MNHEY and SMNVEV (reference sequence). Trimming cost V 5 bases and J 3 bases; bases outside gene matches: 3. The CDR3 length is 14 residues. CDR3 loop: CASSLTGGHTEAFF. The CDR3 DNA reads as TGTGCCAGCAGTCTGACAGGGGGCCACACTGAAGCTTTCTTT.

The sample holds one count of this clone. This chain links TRBV5-1 with TRBJ1-2; 9 nucleotides match TRBD1. With 5 bases clipped from V and 8 bases from J, the junction kept 16 bases outside the gene matches. The CDR3 runs to 16 residues. Germline V lookup: CDR1 SGHRS, CDR2 YFSETQ. Written as DNA, the CDR3 is TGCGCCAGCAGGCGCAGGACAGGGGCCGCGGGGGGCGGCTACACCTTC. Translated: CASRRRTGAAGGGYTF.

The chain links TRBV2 to TRBJ2-3, with a weak D call TRBD1 (6 bases). The germline gives CDR1 SNHLY, CDR2 FYNNEI. Trimming removed 5 bases at V and 5 bases at J, with 14 bases between. CDR3 length: 14 amino acids. In DNA form, the CDR3 reads TGTGCCAGCAGTTTAATGGGGGCGGTAGATACGCAGTATTTT. It encodes CASSLMGAVDTQYF. Together with reference TRBV2 and TRBJ2-3, the CDR3 gives the full variable domain: EPEVTQTPSHQVTQMGQEVILRCVPISNHLYFYWYRQILGQKVEFLVSFYNNEISEKSEIFDDQFSVERPDGSNFTLKIRSTKLEDSAMYFCASSLMGAVDTQYFGPGTRLTVL.

Only a few counts were recorded for this clone. This chain uses TRBV19 with TRBJ1-2; 8 bases fit TRBD1. Per germline, CDR1 LNHDA and CDR2 SQIVND (reference sequence). The CDR3 has 15 residues. The V segment lost 5 bases and the J segment 4 bases; nucleotides outside the gene matches: 9. CDR3 sequence: CASSSPRTGSYGYTF. The CDR3 DNA is TGTGCCAGTAGTTCCCCTCGGACAGGGTCCTATGGCTACACCTTC.

In this sample, this clone turned up a few times. The chain couples TRBV30 to TRBJ2-3; 11 nucleotides line up with TRBD2. Germline lookup yields CDR1 GTSNPN and CDR2 SVGIG (reference sequence). The CDR3 length is 15 residues. Trimming cost V 3 bases and J 5 bases; bases outside gene matches: 7. CDR3 nucleotide sequence: TGTGCCTGGAGATCACTAGCGGGAGTTATAGATACGCAGTATTTT. Its protein is CAWRSLAGVIDTQYF.

J is TRBJ2-5 and V is TRBV4-1, with TRBD1 identical over 9 bases. The CDR3 spans 16 residues. Germline V CDR1 and CDR2: MGHRA, YSYEKL. V was pared by 6 bases and J by 4 bases, with 12 bases of the junction left unmatched. This CDR3 is CASSNTGTGFGETQYF. The CDR3 coding sequence is TGCGCCAGCAGTAACACCGGGACAGGGTTTGGAGAGACCCAGTACTTC.

V and J are TRBV28 and TRBJ2-7; D is unclear. This CDR3 has 11 residues. Between the trimmed V and J ends, which lost 6 bases and 4 bases, there was a span of 7 bases. The germline gives CDR1 MDHEN, CDR2 SYDVKM. The CDR3 DNA reads as TGTGCCAGCAGATTAGAGTACGAGCAGTACTTC. This codes for CASRLEYEQYF.

The V call is TRBV7-2, the J call TRBJ2-1; 9 bases are shared with TRBD2. Germline V gene lookup returns CDR1 SGHTA and CDR2 FQGNSA. J gave up 6 bases and V 0 bases, and 9 bases lay outside the gene matches. CDR3 length: 17 residues. The CDR3 DNA reads as TGTGCCAGCAGCTTAGCGGGACTAGCCCTCTCCCGCAATGAGCAGTTCTTC. It codes for CASSLAGLALSRNEQFF.

The V and J genes are TRBV24-1 and TRBJ2-2, with 14 bases fitting TRBD2. CDR1 and CDR2 from the germline V gene are KGHDR and SFDVKD. The CDR3 runs 19 residues. Unmatched junction bases numbered 8, after V lost 3 bases and J lost 3 bases. The CDR3 DNA sequence: TGTGCCACCAGTGATCCCGGACTAGCGGGAGGCGTGGACACCGGGGAGCTGTTTTTT. This sequence encodes CATSDPGLAGGVDTGELFF.

The rearrangement uses TRBV19 and TRBJ2-1, with D possibly matching TRBD2 (5 bases). V was cut by 5 bases and J by 6 bases, with 17 bases left in between. Germline V gene lookup returns CDR1 LNHDA and CDR2 SQIVND (reference sequence). The CDR3 spans 15 residues. The CDR3 sequence: CASSGSGPGVNEQFF. Written as DNA, the CDR3 is TGTGCCAGTAGTGGGAGCGGTCCTGGGGTCAATGAGCAGTTCTTC.

The gene calls are TRBV6-5 and TRBJ2-1; 13 bases match TRBD2. Germline lookup yields CDR1 MNHEY and CDR2 SVGAGI. The V segment lost 5 bases and the J segment 9 bases; nucleotides outside the gene matches: 7. This CDR3 is 15 amino acids long. The CDR3 sequence is CASSRTSGRETEQFF. DNA for the CDR3: TGTGCCAGCAGTAGAACTAGCGGGAGGGAAACTGAGCAGTTCTTC.

The chain has TRBV5-1 and TRBJ2-7, with 7 bases that match TRBD1. CDR3 length: 14 residues. J lost 4 bases, V lost 0 bases, and 4 bases had no gene match. Germline V gene sequence: CDR1 SGHRS, CDR2 YFSETQ. The DNA for the CDR3 is TGCGCCAGCAGCTTGGGACAGGGAAGGTACGAGCAGTACTTC. This gives the protein CASSLGQGRYEQYF.